This entry is about one T cell receptor (beta chain). At one end, the junction sequence differs from germline, possibly due to a read error. This entry comes from a study of OX40 agonist ivuxolimab in advanced cancers. The repertoire was sequenced with immunoSEQ multiplex PCR; TCRdb's copy has only in-frame clones and lacks some. The sample lists roughly 59,000 clones, almost 95% occurring once. The CDR3 extends over 13 amino acids. Germline V gene data show CDR1 as SGHDT and CDR2 as YYEEEE. Specimen: CD4+ or CD8+ T cells sorted from blood, collected in a trial of the OX40 agonist ivuxolimab. The genes are TRBV5-6 and TRBJ1-1, with a tentative D call TRBD1 (5 bases). This receptor was taken from an adult with an advanced solid tumor such as melanoma, head and neck, liver or kidney cancer. The CDR3 reads CASRLGGDTEAFF. The CDR3 DNA follows: TGTGCCAGCAGATTGGGAGGGGACACTGAAGCTTTCTTT.